These T cell receptor beta chains were read from a single sample in a study of human T cells and chemical hapten exposure. TCRdb called the RACE reads again in MiXCR, with one record for every CDR3 protein. The sample shows 30,000 or so distinct CDR3 sequences, 6% to 7.5% of them seen only once. Sequences were obtained from whole blood. The receptors come from a human donor in good health. Some clones in this sample may be carry-over from other donors' samples. Both conserved end residues are part of each CDR3. Fields, in order: clone size, V gene, J gene, D gene, CDR3 length, CDR3 DNA, CDR3 protein. The D gene is left open where the match is weak. Clone size appears in some rows only: once, few, many, or a class for an expanded clone.

clone_size: many
v_call: TRBV20-1
j_call: TRBJ2-3
d_call: .
cdr3_length: 19
cdr3_nt: TGCAGTGCAACCACCGGACTAGCGGGGACAGGGGGTGGCACAGATACGCAGTATTTT
cdr3_aa: CSATTGLAGTGGGTDTQYF

clone_size: many
v_call: TRBV14
j_call: TRBJ2-3
d_call: .
cdr3_length: 13
cdr3_nt: TGTGCCAGCAGCCTGTCGGGTGCAGATACGCAGTATTTT
cdr3_aa: CASSLSGADTQYF

clone_size: medium-sized
v_call: TRBV7-2
j_call: TRBJ1-5
d_call: .
cdr3_length: 13
cdr3_nt: TGTGCCAGCAGCTTAGGCCTCAATCAGCCCCAGCATTTT
cdr3_aa: CASSLGLNQPQHF

clone_size: many
v_call: TRBV6-4
j_call: TRBJ2-3
d_call: TRBD1
cdr3_length: 14
cdr3_nt: TGTGCCAGCAGTGACGGACAGGGGGCAGATACGCAGTATTTT
cdr3_aa: CASSDGQGADTQYF

clone_size: .
v_call: TRBV12-3/TRBV12-4
j_call: TRBJ2-5
d_call: .
cdr3_length: 12
cdr3_nt: TGTGCCAGCAGGGGCAGGGCTGAGACCCAGTACTTC
cdr3_aa: CASRGRAETQYF

clone_size: many
v_call: TRBV2
j_call: TRBJ1-3
d_call: .
cdr3_length: 14
cdr3_nt: TGTGCCAGCAGTGTAGAGGGACCTGGAAACACCATATATTTT
cdr3_aa: CASSVEGPGNTIYF

clone_size: many
v_call: TRBV10-3
j_call: TRBJ2-1
d_call: TRBD2
cdr3_length: 14
cdr3_nt: TGTGCCATCAGTGATGACGGGAGGGTTGATGAGCAGTTCTTC
cdr3_aa: CAISDDGRVDEQFF

clone_size: few
v_call: TRBV27
j_call: TRBJ1-4
d_call: .
cdr3_length: 15
cdr3_nt: TGTGCCAGCAGTCCCTGGGATCGCCCGGGGGGGAAACTGTTTTTT
cdr3_aa: CASSPWDRPGGKLFF

clone_size: few
v_call: TRBV2
j_call: TRBJ1-1
d_call: .
cdr3_length: 13
cdr3_nt: TGTGCCAGCAGTGAAGAGTGGAACACTGAAGCTTTCTTT
cdr3_aa: CASSEEWNTEAFF

clone_size: many
v_call: TRBV27
j_call: TRBJ1-2
d_call: .
cdr3_length: 16
cdr3_nt: TGTGCCAGCAGTTTTTATGGCGACAGCACAAACTATGGCTACACCTTC
cdr3_aa: CASSFYGDSTNYGYTF

clone_size: .
v_call: TRBV5-4
j_call: TRBJ2-4
d_call: .
cdr3_length: 13
cdr3_nt: TGTGCCAGCAGGGAGTTATCCGAGGGCATTCAGTACTTC
cdr3_aa: CASRELSEGIQYF

clone_size: many
v_call: TRBV30
j_call: TRBJ2-5
d_call: .
cdr3_length: 13
cdr3_nt: TGTGCCTGGAGTGCACAGCTCCAAGAGACCCAGTACTTC
cdr3_aa: CAWSAQLQETQYF

clone_size: few
v_call: TRBV11-2
j_call: TRBJ1-1
d_call: .
cdr3_length: 14
cdr3_nt: TGTGCCAGCAGCTGGACCCGGACCGACTCGGAAGCTTTCTTT
cdr3_aa: CASSWTRTDSEAFF

clone_size: .
v_call: TRBV15
j_call: TRBJ1-6
d_call: TRBD1
cdr3_length: 14
cdr3_nt: TGTGCCACCAGCAGGGACAGGGACGGGTCACCCCTCCACTTT
cdr3_aa: CATSRDRDGSPLHF

clone_size: many
v_call: TRBV20-1
j_call: TRBJ2-3
d_call: .
cdr3_length: 14
cdr3_nt: TGCAGTGCTAGAGATGGAGGGAGAGGGGATACGCAGTATTTT
cdr3_aa: CSARDGGRGDTQYF

clone_size: few
v_call: TRBV11-2
j_call: TRBJ1-1
d_call: .
cdr3_length: 13
cdr3_nt: TGTGCCAGCAGCCCCTCCGCAGACACTGAAGCTTTCTTT
cdr3_aa: CASSPSADTEAFF

clone_size: many
v_call: TRBV7-8
j_call: TRBJ1-6
d_call: TRBD1
cdr3_length: 16
cdr3_nt: TGTGCCAGCAGCTCGACAGGGGGCGCGATTAGTTCACCCCTCCACTTT
cdr3_aa: CASSSTGGAISSPLHF

clone_size: .
v_call: TRBV29-1
j_call: TRBJ1-1
d_call: .
cdr3_length: 10
cdr3_nt: TGCAGCGTTTGGAATGTAGTAGCTTTCTTT
cdr3_aa: CSVWNVVAFF

clone_size: .
v_call: TRBV6-5
j_call: TRBJ1-1
d_call: .
cdr3_length: 14
cdr3_nt: TGTGCCAGCAGTTATATTGGGATGAACACTGAAGCTTTCTTT
cdr3_aa: CASSYIGMNTEAFF

clone_size: few
v_call: TRBV5-1
j_call: TRBJ1-1
d_call: .
cdr3_length: 14
cdr3_nt: TGCGCCAGCAGCTTGGTAGGGTTGAACACTGAAGCTTTCTTT
cdr3_aa: CASSLVGLNTEAFF

clone_size: .
v_call: TRBV4-1
j_call: TRBJ2-2
d_call: .
cdr3_length: 16
cdr3_nt: TGCGCCAGCAGCCAAGAAATAATCACAGGCGGGGGGGAGCTGTTTTTT
cdr3_aa: CASSQEIITGGGELFF

clone_size: few
v_call: TRBV29-1
j_call: TRBJ1-5
d_call: .
cdr3_length: 13
cdr3_nt: TGCAGCGTTGAAACGGGGAGGGGTCAGCCCCAGCATTTT
cdr3_aa: CSVETGRGQPQHF

clone_size: few
v_call: TRBV6-6
j_call: TRBJ1-1
d_call: .
cdr3_length: 16
cdr3_nt: TGTGCCAGCAGATCGGAGGGGGGATCCATGAACACTGAAGCTTTCTTT
cdr3_aa: CASRSEGGSMNTEAFF

clone_size: few
v_call: TRBV5-6
j_call: TRBJ2-2
d_call: .
cdr3_length: 16
cdr3_nt: TGTGCCAGCAGCTTGGTTTGGGGGACGAACACCGGGGAGCTGTTTTTT
cdr3_aa: CASSLVWGTNTGELFF

clone_size: many
v_call: TRBV18
j_call: TRBJ1-3
d_call: .
cdr3_length: 16
cdr3_nt: TGTGCCAGCTCACCACCGGGCCCAGGATCTGGAAACACCATATATTTT
cdr3_aa: CASSPPGPGSGNTIYF

clone_size: few
v_call: TRBV5-1
j_call: TRBJ2-5
d_call: .
cdr3_length: 15
cdr3_nt: TGCGCCAGCAGCTTGGGCCCGGGCCTGGTGGAGACCCAGTACTTC
cdr3_aa: CASSLGPGLVETQYF

clone_size: many
v_call: TRBV3-1
j_call: TRBJ1-2
d_call: .
cdr3_length: 14
cdr3_nt: TGTGCCAGCAGCCTTTGGCTTTCTAACTATGGCTACACCTTC
cdr3_aa: CASSLWLSNYGYTF

clone_size: many
v_call: TRBV12-3/TRBV12-4
j_call: TRBJ1-2
d_call: .
cdr3_length: 14
cdr3_nt: TGTGCCAGCAGTCGCCGGGACAATAACTATGGCTACACCTTC
cdr3_aa: CASSRRDNNYGYTF

clone_size: many
v_call: TRBV10-3
j_call: TRBJ1-4
d_call: .
cdr3_length: 13
cdr3_nt: TGTGCCATCAGTGACGGAACTAATGAAAAACTGTTTTTT
cdr3_aa: CAISDGTNEKLFF

clone_size: many
v_call: TRBV20-1
j_call: TRBJ1-1
d_call: .
cdr3_length: 11
cdr3_nt: TGCAGTGCTAGAGGTTACACTGAAGCTTTCTTT
cdr3_aa: CSARGYTEAFF

clone_size: few
v_call: TRBV6-6
j_call: TRBJ2-7
d_call: .
cdr3_length: 15
cdr3_nt: TGTGCCAGCAGCCGCCCCGGGACGGAGACCTACGAGCAGTACTTC
cdr3_aa: CASSRPGTETYEQYF